The text below deals with one TCR beta chain. What this receptor recognizes is not known. Base qualities were left out, and no much larger clone turns up one base away. This sample stems from a study of ipilimumab plus nivolumab after autologous stem cell transplantation (dated by TCRdb to the early 2020s). In the study overall: The median number of doses received by trial patients was four to six for ipilimumab and about 8 for nivolumab. The myeloma cohort included high-risk transplant-naive patients and patients relapsing within 3 years of a first autologous transplant. Patients in the trial were undergoing autologous transplant and had high-risk diffuse large B cell lymphoma, mature T cell lymphoma, or multiple myeloma. Thirty-five patients made up the trial's intent-to-treat population. Overall study outcomes, separate from this receptor: The authors stated that profiles of the T cell receptor repertoire, regulatory T cell phenotype and gut microbiota provided a biologic rationale for studying this approach further. Combined checkpoint inhibition appeared tolerable as post-transplant consolidation, according to the authors' conclusion.

Starting 14 to 28 days after the autologous transplant, patients began checkpoint therapy, which included ipilimumab at 1 mg/kg intravenously on day 1 of selected weeks. Patients received nivolumab at 3 mg/kg intravenously on day 1 of weeks 1, 4, 7, 10, and every two weeks through week 26. This Phase Ib clinical trial tested ipilimumab plus nivolumab, a combined checkpoint inhibition, as consolidation after autologous stem cell transplantation. The receptor library was made with the immunoSEQ multiplex PCR assay. The table comes from immuneACCESS by way of TCRdb, which keeps in-frame sequences with V and J called. Part of the clones is missing from these tables; in studies checked, under half for an unresolved V gene and the rest for unknown reasons. The sample table shows some 46,000 clones, and approximately 90% are seen once. Roughly 1% of the sample is taken by the ten largest. The CDR3 measures 15 amino acids from cysteine to phenylalanine. The retained sequence is limited to the CDR3, 45 bases, with the frame set at the first base. CDR1 and CDR2 are read off the germline V gene as SGDLS and YYNGEE. V and J lose 3 bases and 8 bases, and a span of 20 bases separates them.

This clonotype was sampled from a male donor with multiple myeloma. This sequence uses TRBV9 and TRBJ1-2; perhaps TRBD1 is the D gene, with 6 bases matching. Sequenced material: PBMCs, taken in a trial of ipilimumab plus nivolumab as post-transplant consolidation. The CDR3 region reads CASSDEPRGDGGYTF. In nucleotides, the sequence is TGTGCCAGCAGCGACGAACCGAGGGGGGACGGCGGCTACACCTTC.